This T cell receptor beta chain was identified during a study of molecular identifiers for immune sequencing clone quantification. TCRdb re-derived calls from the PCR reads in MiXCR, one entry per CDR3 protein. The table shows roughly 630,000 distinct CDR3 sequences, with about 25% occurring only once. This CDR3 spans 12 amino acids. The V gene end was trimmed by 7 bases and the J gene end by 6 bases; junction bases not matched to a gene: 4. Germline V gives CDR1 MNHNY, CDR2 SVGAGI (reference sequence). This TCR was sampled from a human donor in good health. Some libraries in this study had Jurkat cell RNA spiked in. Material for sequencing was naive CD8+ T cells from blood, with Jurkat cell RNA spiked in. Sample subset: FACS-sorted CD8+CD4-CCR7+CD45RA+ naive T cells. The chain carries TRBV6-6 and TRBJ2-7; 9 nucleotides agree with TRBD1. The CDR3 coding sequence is TGTGCCAGCAAAACAGGGGGCGGCGAGCAGTACTTC. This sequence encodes CASKTGGGEQYF.